The source of this T cell receptor (beta chain) is a study of T cell changes during pregnancy in multiple sclerosis. The germline V gene encodes CDR1 SGHTA and CDR2 FQGTGA. Trimming took 0 bases from V and 6 from J; bases not matched to a gene: 1. The CDR3 is made up of 14 amino acids. Clones were sequenced by immunoSEQ multiplex PCR, and TCRdb holds only the in-frame ones, with some missing. The data contain tens of thousands of clones, under 95% of them singletons. This material consisted of peripheral blood, taken in the third trimester of pregnancy. V and J are TRBV7-3 and TRBJ1-1; the match to TRBD1 covers 10 bases. This TCR derives from a female donor in good health, enrolled as a control in a pregnancy study. The CDR3 DNA reads TGTGCCAGCAGCTTAACAGGACAGGGGGCTGAAGCTTTCTTT. It yields the protein CASSLTGQGAEAFF.